These T cell receptor beta chains were read from a single sample in a study of blood T cell repertoires in COVID-19. Some clones are missing from TCRdb's copy, which holds only in-frame ones; the method was immunoSEQ multiplex PCR. There are roughly 200,000 clones in the sample; roughly 86% occur only once, and 20% to 25% lies in the top ten. Sequenced input: PBMCs or T cells enriched from blood (not recorded which). Receptors originate from a woman aged 40 to 50 in a cohort exposed to, infected with or recovered from COVID-19 (not recorded which). Each CDR3 is given with its conserved first and last residue. D genes are given only for firm matches. Rows may omit the clone size; those that give it use once, few, many or a size class.

size,D,V,J,CDR3,DNA
.,TRBD1,TRBV15,TRBJ2-3,CATRKEGATDTQYF,TGTGCCACCAGAAAAGAGGGGGCTACAGATACGCAGTATTTT
.,.,TRBV5-1,TRBJ1-1,CASSETALTEAFF,TGCGCCAGCAGCGAGACAGCCCTCACTGAAGCTTTCTTT
.,.,TRBV6-2/TRBV6-3,TRBJ1-6,CASSYLPVNSPLHF,TGTGCCAGCAGTTATTTGCCAGTTAATTCACCCCTCCACTTT
.,.,TRBV5-6,TRBJ2-4,CASSLGPGMNIQYF,TGTGCCAGCAGCTTGGGCCCAGGGATGAACATTCAGTACTTC
.,.,TRBV7-9,TRBJ2-1,CASSSTGFEGGEQFF,TGTGCCAGCAGCTCCACAGGGTTCGAAGGGGGTGAGCAGTTCTTC
.,.,TRBV7-8,TRBJ1-5,CASSLRHNNQPQHF,TGTGCCAGCAGCCTACGACATAACAATCAGCCCCAGCATTTT
.,TRBD1,TRBV10-2,TRBJ1-4,CASGESGTGKEKLFF,TGCGCCAGCGGAGAGTCCGGGACAGGGAAGGAAAAACTGTTTTTT
.,.,TRBV12-2,TRBJ1-6,CASRVDRAPLHYNSPLHF,TGTGCAAGTCGTGTTGACAGGGCCCCTTTGCACTATAATTCACCCCTCCACTTT
.,TRBD1,TRBV4-1,TRBJ1-2,CASSQSGTGGSGYTF,TGCGCCAGCAGCCAATCCGGGACAGGGGGCTCTGGCTACACCTTC
.,TRBD1,TRBV7-9,TRBJ1-2,CASSLGTGGGGYTF,TGTGCCAGCAGCTTAGGGACAGGGGGCGGTGGCTACACCTTC
.,TRBD1,TRBV10-3,TRBJ2-3,CAISEPDRVPDTQYF,TGTGCCATCAGTGAGCCTGACAGGGTCCCAGATACGCAGTATTTT
.,.,TRBV19,TRBJ1-1,CASRWGENEAFF,TGTGCCAGTAGATGGGGGGAGAATGAAGCTTTCTTT
.,TRBD2,TRBV24-1,TRBJ2-2,CATSDSGTSRDKTGELFF,TGTGCCACCAGTGATTCCGGGACTAGCCGAGACAAAACCGGGGAGCTGTTTTTT
.,.,TRBV28,TRBJ1-1,CASSSPRNRDRRTEAFF,TGTGCCTCCTCTTCGCCACGAAACAGGGATAGGCGGACTGAAGCTTTCTTT
.,TRBD1,TRBV5-4,TRBJ1-6,CASSFEQGAKSPLHF,TGTGCCAGCAGCTTCGAACAGGGGGCTAAATCACCCCTCCACTTT
.,.,TRBV7-2,TRBJ1-2,CASSLGHYGYTF,TGTGCCAGCAGCTTGGGCCACTATGGCTACACCTTC
.,TRBD1,TRBV14,TRBJ1-1,CASSEIDRAKAFF,TGTGCCAGCAGCGAAATAGACAGGGCCAAAGCTTTCTTT
.,.,TRBV7-9,TRBJ2-1,CASKGQNLNEQFF,TGTGCCAGCAAAGGACAGAACCTCAATGAGCAGTTCTTC
.,.,TRBV4-1,TRBJ1-5,CASSHWQGDQPQHF,TGCGCCAGCAGCCATTGGCAGGGCGATCAGCCCCAGCATTTT
.,.,TRBV11-2,TRBJ2-7,CASSVGPLNEQYF,TGTGCCAGCAGCGTGGGCCCTCTAAACGAGCAGTACTTC
.,.,TRBV28,TRBJ2-5,CASSPMVGGSETQYF,TGTGCCAGCAGTCCTATGGTTGGGGGGAGCGAGACCCAGTACTTC
.,TRBD2,TRBV6-5,TRBJ2-2,CASSRTSGIPGELFF,TGTGCCAGCAGCCGGACTAGCGGGATCCCCGGGGAGCTGTTTTTT
once,.,TRBV7-2,TRBJ2-7,CASSSTPWTTFSEQYF,TGTGCCAGCAGCTCCACCCCTTGGACTACCTTTAGCGAGCAGTACTTC
.,.,TRBV30,TRBJ2-7,CAWSKGLVPPGEQYF,TGTGCCTGGAGCAAAGGACTCGTCCCCCCCGGCGAGCAGTACTTC
.,.,TRBV4-1,TRBJ1-3,CASSQAPPRSSNTIYF,TGCGCCAGCAGCCAAGCTCCGCCGAGGTCTTCAAACACCATATATTTT
few,.,TRBV5-6,TRBJ1-2,CASIVHGSGYTF,TGTGCCAGCATCGTCCACGGGAGCGGCTACACCTTC
.,.,TRBV20-1,TRBJ1-2,CSAGHGGYTF,TGCAGTGCTGGACATGGTGGCTACACCTTC
few,.,TRBV27,TRBJ1-1,CASSLTAGTEAFF,TGTGCCAGCAGTTTGACCGCGGGGACTGAAGCTTTCTTT
.,.,TRBV27,TRBJ1-2,CASSRRGTAYGYTF,TGTGCCAGCAGCCGACGCGGGACGGCGTATGGCTACACCTTC
.,TRBD2,TRBV2,TRBJ2-3,CASSWTSGGDTQYF,TGTGCCAGCAGTTGGACTAGCGGTGGTGATACGCAGTATTTT
.,.,TRBV7-6,TRBJ1-6,CASSHREGGGSPLHF,TGTGCCAGCAGCCACAGAGAGGGTGGTGGCTCACCCCTCCACTTT
.,TRBD1,TRBV15,TRBJ2-7,CATSVGQGYEQYF,TGTGCCACCAGCGTGGGACAGGGGTACGAGCAGTACTTC
.,TRBD1,TRBV6-5,TRBJ1-6,CASSKTGTNSPLHF,TGTGCCAGCAGCAAGACAGGGACCAATTCACCCCTCCACTTT
.,TRBD2,TRBV7-2,TRBJ2-5,CASTGLAGVGETQYF,TGTGCCAGCACCGGACTAGCGGGAGTTGGTGAGACCCAGTACTTC
.,.,TRBV4-1,TRBJ1-1,CASSPRPTNTEAFF,TGCGCCAGCAGCCCCAGGCCGACCAACACTGAAGCTTTCTTT
.,TRBD2,TRBV5-1,TRBJ2-7,CASGLAGGSTYEQYF,TGCGCCAGCGGACTAGCGGGGGGCTCCACCTACGAGCAGTACTTC
.,TRBD1,TRBV7-8,TRBJ1-5,CASSLRGTASNQPQHF,TGTGCCAGCAGCTTACGGGGGACAGCTAGCAATCAGCCCCAGCATTTT
few,.,TRBV11-2,TRBJ2-3,CASSLSGDPRATDTQYF,TGTGCCAGCAGCTTAAGTGGAGACCCCAGGGCCACAGATACGCAGTATTTT
.,TRBD2,TRBV3-1/TRBV3-2,TRBJ2-1,CASSLRTSGNEQFF,TGTGCCAGCAGCCTCCGGACTAGCGGCAATGAGCAGTTCTTC
once,TRBD1,TRBV4-1,TRBJ1-1,CASREGAENTEAFF,TGCGCCAGTAGAGAGGGGGCAGAGAACACTGAAGCTTTCTTT
once,TRBD1,TRBV6-6,TRBJ2-4,CASSRGQGVVGENIQYF,TGTGCCAGCAGTCGGGGACAGGGAGTAGTCGGGGAAAACATTCAGTACTTC
once,.,TRBV30,TRBJ1-2,CAWSFAGRVFLYGYTF,TGTGCCTGGAGCTTTGCGGGGCGCGTGTTTCTCTATGGCTACACCTTC
.,.,TRBV10-2,TRBJ2-1,CASSESGLAYNEQFF,TGCGCCAGCAGTGAGTCGGGGCTAGCCTACAATGAGCAGTTCTTC
.,TRBD1,TRBV6-5,TRBJ2-7,CASRSGQGIYEQYF,TGTGCCAGCAGATCGGGACAGGGGATCTACGAGCAGTACTTC
.,TRBD2,TRBV9,TRBJ2-1,CASSVAHGLAGNEQFF,TGTGCCAGCAGCGTAGCCCACGGACTAGCGGGCAATGAGCAGTTCTTC
.,.,TRBV4-1,TRBJ1-2,CASSLHLGSGINYGYTF,TGCGCCAGCAGCCTACACCTTGGATCGGGGATTAACTATGGCTACACCTTC
.,.,TRBV27,TRBJ1-1,CASSLSYREGGTEAFF,TGTGCCAGCAGTTTATCATACAGGGAGGGGGGGACTGAAGCTTTCTTT
.,TRBD1,TRBV27,TRBJ2-7,CASSLYQGAPYEQYF,TGTGCCAGCAGTTTATACCAGGGGGCTCCCTACGAGCAGTACTTC
once,TRBD2,TRBV4-3,TRBJ2-4,CASSPSIAGGTIQYF,TGCGCCAGCAGCCCAAGTATAGCGGGGGGGACCATTCAGTACTTC
.,.,TRBV7-9,TRBJ2-1,CASSLAGGPPNEQFF,TGTGCCAGCAGCTTAGCGGGAGGCCCCCCGAATGAGCAGTTCTTC
.,TRBD2,TRBV4-1,TRBJ2-1,CASSQEPGTIPPNEQFF,TGCGCCAGCAGCCAAGAACCTGGGACTATCCCCCCCAATGAGCAGTTCTTC
medium-sized,TRBD1,TRBV6-5,TRBJ1-2,CASSYSWTGHYYGYTF,TGTGCCAGCAGTTACTCCTGGACAGGGCATTATTATGGCTACACCTTC
.,.,TRBV7-9,TRBJ1-1,CASSSYRVGTEAFF,TGTGCCAGCAGCTCATACAGGGTCGGCACTGAAGCTTTCTTT
.,.,TRBV30,TRBJ2-7,CAWSVLSGLLDF,TGTGCCTGGAGTGTACTCTCTGGGCTACTAGACTTC
.,TRBD1,TRBV4-1,TRBJ1-2,CASSPGTAGRSGYTF,TGCGCCAGCAGCCCCGGGACAGCGGGCCGTAGTGGCTACACCTTC
.,TRBD1,TRBV11-2,TRBJ1-1,CASSSPRDRGEAFF,TGTGCCAGCAGCTCTCCCCGGGACAGGGGTGAAGCTTTCTTT